This T cell receptor beta chain was documented in a study of identical twins (dated by TCRdb to 2016 to 2017). Concerning the study at large: TCR alpha and beta repertoires from monozygotic twins, unrelated adults of various ages and cord blood were deep-sequenced to test whether fetal clonotypes persist. To rule out contamination, replicate twin experiments were performed at different times with different library preparation protocols.

This clonotype occurred a few times. Its antigen has not been determined. The sample holds no much larger clone one base away, and base qualities are not on file. Broader findings and caveats from the paper: A weaker excess of twin sharing was found in beta out-of-frame sequences because the signal-to-noise ratio was lowered by fewer shared sequences. Fewer insertions were carried by abundant cord blood beta clonotypes; a weaker similar trend was observed in young adult naive repertoires, while no such trend was observed in memory repertoires. Out-of-frame TCR alpha sequences shared between twins showed an excess of low generation-probability sequences compared with coincidental sharing between unrelated individuals. Invariant T cells such as MAIT and iNKT could partly confound zero-insertion analyses, though diverse VJ usage argued against this for most clonotypes. Conclusions relied on cross-sectional statistical analysis, since the same donors could not be followed over many years. Out-of-frame TCR alpha sharing in monozygotic twins was systematically underestimated by recombination models, whereas sharing between unrelated individuals was in agreement with the recombination models.

Receptors were amplified or captured by 5' RACE. Sequencing used an Illumina HiSeq 2000. Template switching added a universal primer binding site, and the final cDNA carried a unique molecular identifier that allowed TCR cDNA molecules to be counted accurately. First-strand cDNA for TCR alpha and beta chains was synthesized from specific primers in the conserved constant-segment region. To control for contamination, every cDNA library was double barcoded, receiving both a SMART-Mk sample barcode and Illumina barcodes. TruSeq adapter sequences and Illumina sample barcodes were added in two successive PCR steps. Sequencing of the TCR alpha and beta cDNA libraries was done on the Illumina HiSeq platform using custom primers. The original pipeline was this. Raw reads were processed with MiGEC to extract unique molecular identifiers, and MiXCR was used to determine CDR3 positions. Recombination models were inferred per individual with the repgenHMM and IGoR tools using an EM algorithm. Shared clonotypes were analyzed with the tcR package in R, and sharing was normalized by the product of cloneset sizes. To study raw recombination free of thymic and clonal selection effects, out-of-frame nonproductive sequences were analyzed. In TCRdb, the public reads were trimmed at Q25 with fastp and aligned with MiXCR, with productive beta chains retained. A single entry per CDR3 protein holds the most common genes and DNA from its merged rows. These V and J calls are TCRdb output, not the study's own analysis. This sample gives roughly 200,000 distinct CDR3 sequences in total; roughly 15% of them show up just once. The ten largest clones represent 35% to 50% of the sample.

All donors were healthy Caucasians. The twin cohort consisted of three pairs of female monozygotic twins, all aged roughly 18 to 29 years. Positive isolation kits from Invitrogen were used to isolate CD4+ and CD8+ T cell populations. The same specimen was also included in a second study, on T cells expressing NK-cell markers. The second study's paper adds: In sorted CD3+CD56+NKG2C+, CD3+CD56+NKG2C- and CD3+CD56-NKG2C+ T-cell subsets from eight donors, TCR beta-chain repertoires were profiled. Seven of the eight sequenced donors were HCMV-seropositive and one was HCMV-seronegative. In several experiments an anti-gammadeltaTCR antibody was added to restrict sorting to alphabetaTCR-expressing T cells. In five to seven donors, the dominant CD3+CD56+NKG2C+ clonotypes were found to rank among the top 10 CD8+ clonotypes and to make up roughly 1.0-7.5% of CD8+ T cells. Those dominant clonotypes were again the most abundant among CD3+CD56-NKG2C+ cells in several donors, at roughly 25-60.1%. Whether the expanded NKG2C-expressing T cell clones were specific for HCMV antigens was left unclear. All eight donors whose samples were sequenced were randomly selected healthy volunteers, three of them men and five women. A commercial ELISA kit detecting HCMV-specific IgG in serum was used to determine HCMV serostatus. MIGEC was used to demultiplex reads and group the reads by UMI, and MiTCR was used to assemble and quantify clonotypes. To exclude erroneous sequences, only TCR cDNA sequences supported by at least two reads were retained. The tcR package was used for downstream repertoire analysis, and clonotypes were matched between fractions using CDR3 nucleotide sequence together with V segment. VDJmatch was used to annotate antigen specificity against VDJdb, with one amino acid substitution in CDR3 permitted.

The specimen sequenced was CD8+ T cells sorted from blood. The sequence derives from a woman under 30 in good health.

The sequenced DNA: TGCAGCGGGACAACTTCCTACGAGCAGTACTTC. This codes for CSGTTSYEQYF. In this chain, TRBV29-1 is recombined with TRBJ2-7; TRBD1 is a weak D gene call, 5 bases matching. Between the V and J ends, shortened by 7 bases and 1 base respectively, the junction contains 8 bases. Measured from the cysteine to the phenylalanine, the CDR3 is 11 residues long. The entry retains the CDR3 DNA only, 33 bases that are in frame from base 1. Via the germline V gene, CDR1 is SQVTM and CDR2 ANQGSEA.